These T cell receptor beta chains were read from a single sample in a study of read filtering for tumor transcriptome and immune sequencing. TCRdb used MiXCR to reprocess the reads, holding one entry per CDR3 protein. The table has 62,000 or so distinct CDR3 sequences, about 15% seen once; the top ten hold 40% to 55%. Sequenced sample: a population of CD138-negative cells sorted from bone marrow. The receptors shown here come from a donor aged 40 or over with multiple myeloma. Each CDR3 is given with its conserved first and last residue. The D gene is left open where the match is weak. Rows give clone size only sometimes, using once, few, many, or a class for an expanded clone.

cdr3_nt: TGTGCCAGCAGGAAAGCGGGAGGGCCCACCGGGGAGCTGTTTTTT; cdr3_aa: CASRKAGGPTGELFF; clone_size: many; d_call: TRBD2; j_call: TRBJ2-2; v_call: TRBV28
cdr3_nt: TGTGCCAGCAGTCCGAGTGGAGGGGGGGCCAAAAACATTCAGTACTTC; cdr3_aa: CASSPSGGGAKNIQYF; clone_size: many; d_call: .; j_call: TRBJ2-4; v_call: TRBV28
cdr3_nt: TGCGCCAGCAGCCTCACTGACCCCAGGACTAGCGGCTACGAGCAGTACTTC; cdr3_aa: CASSLTDPRTSGYEQYF; clone_size: few; d_call: TRBD2; j_call: TRBJ2-7; v_call: TRBV4-1
cdr3_nt: TGTGCCAGCATCCCCGAGCGGGAGGTCTACAATGAGCAGTTCTTC; cdr3_aa: CASIPEREVYNEQFF; clone_size: many; d_call: TRBD2; j_call: TRBJ2-1; v_call: TRBV6-2/TRBV6-3
cdr3_nt: TGTGCCAGCACTTCAGGACAGGTTAACACCGGGGAGCTGTTTTTT; cdr3_aa: CASTSGQVNTGELFF; clone_size: many; d_call: TRBD1; j_call: TRBJ2-2; v_call: TRBV25-1
cdr3_nt: TGTGCCAGCACCCCGGGCGGGGACGCCGGGGAGCTGTTTTTT; cdr3_aa: CASTPGGDAGELFF; clone_size: many; d_call: .; j_call: TRBJ2-2; v_call: TRBV11-2
cdr3_nt: TGTGCCAGCACCGGTCAGACAGGGACGAATGAGCAGTCCTTC; cdr3_aa: CASTGQTGTNEQSF; clone_size: many; d_call: TRBD1; j_call: TRBJ2-1; v_call: TRBV25-1
cdr3_nt: TGTGCCTGGGGACAGGGCCCCAACACCGGGGAGCTGTTTTTT; cdr3_aa: CAWGQGPNTGELFF; clone_size: many; d_call: TRBD1; j_call: TRBJ2-2; v_call: TRBV30
cdr3_nt: TGTGCCATCAGTGATCCTCTAGGGGTGAACACCGGGGAGCTGTTTTTT; cdr3_aa: CAISDPLGVNTGELFF; clone_size: many; d_call: .; j_call: TRBJ2-2; v_call: TRBV10-3
cdr3_nt: TGTGCCAGCAGCTTACGGCAGAACAATGAGCAGTTCTTC; cdr3_aa: CASSLRQNNEQFF; clone_size: .; d_call: .; j_call: TRBJ2-1; v_call: TRBV11-2
cdr3_nt: TGTGCCAGCAGCTCTGTGGTCCTACTAGCGGGAGGCTCCTACAATGAGCAGTTCTTC; cdr3_aa: CASSSVVLLAGGSYNEQFF; clone_size: .; d_call: TRBD2; j_call: TRBJ2-1; v_call: TRBV5-4
cdr3_nt: TGTGCCAGCAGTTTAGCTTACCCCCTAGACGAGCAGTACTTC; cdr3_aa: CASSLAYPLDEQYF; clone_size: .; d_call: .; j_call: TRBJ2-7; v_call: TRBV12-3/TRBV12-4
cdr3_nt: TGCAGTGCTTTACTAGCGGGAGGGCCCGGGGCTAGCTACAATGAGCAGTTCTTC; cdr3_aa: CSALLAGGPGASYNEQFF; clone_size: .; d_call: TRBD2; j_call: TRBJ2-1; v_call: TRBV20-1
cdr3_nt: TGTGCCAGCAGCTTGGACAGGGTTGAGACCCAGTACTTC; cdr3_aa: CASSLDRVETQYF; clone_size: many; d_call: TRBD1; j_call: TRBJ2-5; v_call: TRBV5-1
cdr3_nt: TGTGCCAGCAGCCGATACGGGGGACACACAATCAATCAGCCCCAGCAGTTT; cdr3_aa: CASSRYGGHTINQPQQF; clone_size: .; d_call: .; j_call: TRBJ1-5; v_call: TRBV7-7
cdr3_nt: TGTGCCAGCAGCTCGATTGGCGGGAGGGTCTACGAGCAGTACTTC; cdr3_aa: CASSSIGGRVYEQYF; clone_size: many; d_call: TRBD2; j_call: TRBJ2-7; v_call: TRBV7-9
cdr3_nt: TGTGCCAGCAGCTTTCCGGGACTACTTCAAGAGACCCAGTACTTC; cdr3_aa: CASSFPGLLQETQYF; clone_size: many; d_call: TRBD2; j_call: TRBJ2-5; v_call: TRBV7-2
cdr3_nt: TGCAGCGCTAAGGGGGGGCGCGACACTGAAGCTTTCTTT; cdr3_aa: CSAKGGRDTEAFF; clone_size: many; d_call: .; j_call: TRBJ1-1; v_call: TRBV29-1
cdr3_nt: TGCAGTGCGGGGATTAGCGGGAGGGTAGATACGCAGTATTTT; cdr3_aa: CSAGISGRVDTQYF; clone_size: many; d_call: TRBD2; j_call: TRBJ2-3; v_call: TRBV20-1
cdr3_nt: TGTGCCAGCAGTTTAGCAGCAATGAACACTGAAGCTTTCTTT; cdr3_aa: CASSLAAMNTEAFF; clone_size: many; d_call: .; j_call: TRBJ1-1; v_call: TRBV28
cdr3_nt: TGTGCCAGCAGTTTAAATTCAGGAAACACCATATATTTT; cdr3_aa: CASSLNSGNTIYF; clone_size: .; d_call: .; j_call: TRBJ1-3; v_call: TRBV27
cdr3_nt: TGTGCCAGCAGTCGCCCGGGAGTCTACGTGCAGGAGCAGTACTTC; cdr3_aa: CASSRPGVYVQEQYF; clone_size: many; d_call: .; j_call: TRBJ2-7; v_call: TRBV6-5
cdr3_nt: TGTGCCAGCACCCCTCCGGGACTAGCGACGGAGACCCAGTACTTC; cdr3_aa: CASTPPGLATETQYF; clone_size: .; d_call: TRBD2; j_call: TRBJ2-5; v_call: TRBV28
cdr3_nt: TGTGCCAGCAGCCTTCGGGACAGGGAACGCGAGCAGTACTTC; cdr3_aa: CASSLRDREREQYF; clone_size: many; d_call: TRBD1; j_call: TRBJ2-7; v_call: TRBV6-4
cdr3_nt: TGTGCCACGAGCGGGAGTACCTCCTACGAGCAGTACTTC; cdr3_aa: CATSGSTSYEQYF; clone_size: .; d_call: TRBD2; j_call: TRBJ2-7; v_call: TRBV12-3/TRBV12-4
cdr3_nt: TGTGCCAGCAGCTTAGGAGCTAGCAATGAGCAGTTCTTC; cdr3_aa: CASSLGASNEQFF; clone_size: many; d_call: .; j_call: TRBJ2-1; v_call: TRBV11-3
cdr3_nt: TGTGCCAGCAGTTTTCGGACAGGGCAGGTACCGATGAACACTGAAGCTTTCTTT; cdr3_aa: CASSFRTGQVPMNTEAFF; clone_size: many; d_call: TRBD1; j_call: TRBJ1-1; v_call: TRBV6-5
cdr3_nt: TGCAGCGTTGGGACTAGCGGTTCTATCTACAATGAGCAGTTCTTC; cdr3_aa: CSVGTSGSIYNEQFF; clone_size: few; d_call: TRBD2; j_call: TRBJ2-1; v_call: TRBV29-1
cdr3_nt: TGTGCCAGCAGTTATGACTACCGAGTGCACGAGCAGTACTTC; cdr3_aa: CASSYDYRVHEQYF; clone_size: .; d_call: .; j_call: TRBJ2-7; v_call: TRBV6-5
cdr3_nt: TGCGCCAGCAGCCACAAGAGCGGGATGAACACCGGGGAGCTGTTTTTT; cdr3_aa: CASSHKSGMNTGELFF; clone_size: .; d_call: TRBD2; j_call: TRBJ2-2; v_call: TRBV5-1
cdr3_nt: TGTGCCAGCAGTGGGGCGACAGGGGGGATCGGGGAGCTGTTTTTT; cdr3_aa: CASSGATGGIGELFF; clone_size: few; d_call: TRBD1; j_call: TRBJ2-2; v_call: TRBV2
cdr3_nt: TGCGCCAGCAGCTTGGTGGGCAGACAAAACACTGAAGCTTTCTTT; cdr3_aa: CASSLVGRQNTEAFF; clone_size: .; d_call: .; j_call: TRBJ1-1; v_call: TRBV5-1
cdr3_nt: TGCGCCAGCAGCTTCCTGACTAGCGGGATCGACGAGCAGTACTTC; cdr3_aa: CASSFLTSGIDEQYF; clone_size: many; d_call: TRBD2; j_call: TRBJ2-7; v_call: TRBV5-1
cdr3_nt: TGTGCCAGCAGTTCTATCAGGGGACAGCCCCAGCATTTT; cdr3_aa: CASSSIRGQPQHF; clone_size: many; d_call: .; j_call: TRBJ1-5; v_call: TRBV6-2/TRBV6-3
cdr3_nt: TGTGCCAGCAGACGCTCAGGGGGTCGAACTGAAGCTTTCTTT; cdr3_aa: CASRRSGGRTEAFF; clone_size: few; d_call: TRBD1; j_call: TRBJ1-1; v_call: TRBV6-2/TRBV6-3
cdr3_nt: TGTGCCAGCAGCTTAGTGGTCCTAGCCGAAGAGACCCAGTACTTC; cdr3_aa: CASSLVVLAEETQYF; clone_size: many; d_call: .; j_call: TRBJ2-5; v_call: TRBV7-2
cdr3_nt: TGTGCCAGCAGCTTACGACCCCCCGACCTACAGGGGAATGTTGGCTACACCTTC; cdr3_aa: CASSLRPPDLQGNVGYTF; clone_size: few; d_call: TRBD1; j_call: TRBJ1-2; v_call: TRBV7-3
cdr3_nt: TGTGCCATCAGTGACCTCGGGTCTAGCGGCGATGAGCAGTTCTTC; cdr3_aa: CAISDLGSSGDEQFF; clone_size: once; d_call: TRBD2; j_call: TRBJ2-1; v_call: TRBV10-3
cdr3_nt: TGTGCCAGCAGACCAGAATCAGATACGCAGTATTTT; cdr3_aa: CASRPESDTQYF; clone_size: many; d_call: .; j_call: TRBJ2-3; v_call: TRBV6-2/TRBV6-3